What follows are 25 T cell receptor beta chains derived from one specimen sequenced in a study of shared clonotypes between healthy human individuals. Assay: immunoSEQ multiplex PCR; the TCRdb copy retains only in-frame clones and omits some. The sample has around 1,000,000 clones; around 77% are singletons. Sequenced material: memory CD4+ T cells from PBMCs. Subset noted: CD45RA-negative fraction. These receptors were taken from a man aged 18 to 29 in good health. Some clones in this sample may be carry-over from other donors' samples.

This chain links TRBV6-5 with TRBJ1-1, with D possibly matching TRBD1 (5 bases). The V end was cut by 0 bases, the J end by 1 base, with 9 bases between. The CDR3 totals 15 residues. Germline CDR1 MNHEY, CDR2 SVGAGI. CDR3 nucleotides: TGTGCCAGCAGTTACTCGAGACAGCGGAACACTGAAGCTTTCTTT. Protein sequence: CASSYSRQRNTEAFF.

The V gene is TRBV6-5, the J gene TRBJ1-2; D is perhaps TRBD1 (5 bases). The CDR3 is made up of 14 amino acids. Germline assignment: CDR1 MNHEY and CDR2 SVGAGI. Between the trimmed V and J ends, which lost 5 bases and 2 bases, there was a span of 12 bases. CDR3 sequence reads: CASSPPAGNYGYTF. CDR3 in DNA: TGTGCCAGCAGTCCCCCGGCAGGGAACTATGGCTACACCTTC.

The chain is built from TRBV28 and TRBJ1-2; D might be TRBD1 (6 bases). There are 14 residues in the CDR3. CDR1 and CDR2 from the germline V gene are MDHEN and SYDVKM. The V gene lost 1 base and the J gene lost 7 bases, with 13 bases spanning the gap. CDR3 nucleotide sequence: TGTGCCAGCAGTTTATATACAGGGAGAGGTGGCTACACCTTC. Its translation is CASSLYTGRGGYTF.

CDR3 sequence (DNA): TGTGCCAGCAGTGTCAGGGCAGGGGTCACTGAAGCTTTCTTT. Encoded protein: CASSVRAGVTEAFF. The V and J genes are TRBV2 and TRBJ1-1, with a tentative D call TRBD1 (6 bases). This CDR3 region has 14 residues. V was pared by 4 bases and J by 4 bases, with 13 bases between. The germline CDR1 and CDR2 sequences are SNHLY and FYNNEI.

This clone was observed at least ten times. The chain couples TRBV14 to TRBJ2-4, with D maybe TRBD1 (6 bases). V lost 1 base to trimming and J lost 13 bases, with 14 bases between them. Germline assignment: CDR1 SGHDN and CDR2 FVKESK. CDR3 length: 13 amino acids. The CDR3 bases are TGTGCCAGCAGCCAAGCATTACAGGGTCGACAGTACTTC. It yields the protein CASSQALQGRQYF.

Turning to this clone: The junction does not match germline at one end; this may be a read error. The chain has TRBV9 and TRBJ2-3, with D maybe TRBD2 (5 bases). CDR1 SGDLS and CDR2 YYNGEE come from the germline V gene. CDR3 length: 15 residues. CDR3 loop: CARSVQSGTTDTQYF. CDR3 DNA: TGTGCCAGGAGCGTACAGAGCGGAACCACAGATACGCAGTATTTT.

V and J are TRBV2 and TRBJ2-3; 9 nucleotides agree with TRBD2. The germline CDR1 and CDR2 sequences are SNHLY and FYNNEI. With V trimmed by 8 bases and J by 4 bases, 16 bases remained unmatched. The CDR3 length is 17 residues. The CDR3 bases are TGTGCCAGCGACGTTAGCGGGAGAACGGCCGTCTCAGATACGCAGTATTTT. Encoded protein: CASDVSGRTAVSDTQYF. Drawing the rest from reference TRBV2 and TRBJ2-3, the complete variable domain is EPEVTQTPSHQVTQMGQEVILRCVPISNHLYFYWYRQILGQKVEFLVSFYNNEISEKSEIFDDQFSVERPDGSNFTLKIRSTKLEDSAMYFCASDVSGRTAVSDTQYFGPGTRLTVL.

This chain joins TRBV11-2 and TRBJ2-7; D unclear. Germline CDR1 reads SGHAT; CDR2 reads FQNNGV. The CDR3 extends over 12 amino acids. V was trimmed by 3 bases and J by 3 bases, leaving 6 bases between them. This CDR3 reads CASSLGDYEQYF. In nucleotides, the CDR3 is TGTGCCAGCAGCTTGGGCGACTACGAGCAGTACTTC.

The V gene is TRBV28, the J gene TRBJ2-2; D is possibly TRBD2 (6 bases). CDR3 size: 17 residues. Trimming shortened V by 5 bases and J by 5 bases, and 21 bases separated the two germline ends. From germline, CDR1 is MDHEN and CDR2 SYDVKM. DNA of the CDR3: TGTGCCAGCAGTCCCCTGCGTGGGGGGAAAGCGACCGGGGAGCTGTTTTTT. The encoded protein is CASSPLRGGKATGELFF.

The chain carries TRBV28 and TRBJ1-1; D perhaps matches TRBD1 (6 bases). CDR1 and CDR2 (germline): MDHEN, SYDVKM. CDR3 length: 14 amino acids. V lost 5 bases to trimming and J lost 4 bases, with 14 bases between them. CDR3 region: CASSKRQVGTEAFF. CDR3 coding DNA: TGTGCCAGCAGTAAAAGACAGGTTGGCACTGAAGCTTTCTTT.

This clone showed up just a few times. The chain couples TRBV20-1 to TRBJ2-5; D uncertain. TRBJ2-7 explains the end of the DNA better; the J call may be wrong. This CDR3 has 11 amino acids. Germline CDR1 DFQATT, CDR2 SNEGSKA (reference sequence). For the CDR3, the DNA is TGCAGTGTTTGGAGTCGGTACGAGCAGTACTTC. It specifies CSVWSRYEQYF.

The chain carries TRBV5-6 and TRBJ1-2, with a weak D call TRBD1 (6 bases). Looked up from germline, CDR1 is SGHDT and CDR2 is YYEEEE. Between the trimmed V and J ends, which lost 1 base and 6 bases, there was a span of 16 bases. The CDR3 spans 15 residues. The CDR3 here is CASSLWAGARDGYTF. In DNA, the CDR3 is TGTGCCAGCAGCTTGTGGGCGGGGGCGCGTGATGGCTACACCTTC.

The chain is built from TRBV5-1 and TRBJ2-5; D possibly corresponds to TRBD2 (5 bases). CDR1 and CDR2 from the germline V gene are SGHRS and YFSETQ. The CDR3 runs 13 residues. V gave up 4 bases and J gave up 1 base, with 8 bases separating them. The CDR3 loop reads CASSEGVQETQYF. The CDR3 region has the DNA TGCGCCAGCAGCGAGGGAGTCCAAGAGACCCAGTACTTC.

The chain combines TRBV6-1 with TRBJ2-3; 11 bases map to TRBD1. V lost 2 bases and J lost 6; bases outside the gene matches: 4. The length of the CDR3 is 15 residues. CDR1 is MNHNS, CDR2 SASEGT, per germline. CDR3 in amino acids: CASSERRTGGDTQYF. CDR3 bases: TGTGCCAGCAGTGAAAGGCGGACAGGGGGCGATACGCAGTATTTT.

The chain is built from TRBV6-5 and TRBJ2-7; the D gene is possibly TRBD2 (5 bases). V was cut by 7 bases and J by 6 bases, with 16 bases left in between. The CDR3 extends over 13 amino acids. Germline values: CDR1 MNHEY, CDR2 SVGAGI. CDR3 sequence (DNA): TGTGCCAGCACCTCTACGGGGATGTTCGAGCAGTACTTC. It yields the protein CASTSTGMFEQYF.

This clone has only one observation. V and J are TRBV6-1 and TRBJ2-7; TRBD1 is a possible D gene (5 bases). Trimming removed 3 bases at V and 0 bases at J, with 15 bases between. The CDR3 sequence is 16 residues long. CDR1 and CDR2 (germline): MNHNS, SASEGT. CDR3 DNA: TGTGCCAGCAGTGATCTAAGGCAGGGTGTCTCCTACGAGCAGTACTTC. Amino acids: CASSDLRQGVSYEQYF.

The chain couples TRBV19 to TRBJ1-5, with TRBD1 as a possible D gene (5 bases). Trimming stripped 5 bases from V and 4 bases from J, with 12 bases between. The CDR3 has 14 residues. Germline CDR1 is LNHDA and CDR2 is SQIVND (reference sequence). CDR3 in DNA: TGTGCCAGTAGTTTCCGGGGCGATAATCAGCCCCAGCATTTT. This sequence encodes CASSFRGDNQPQHF.

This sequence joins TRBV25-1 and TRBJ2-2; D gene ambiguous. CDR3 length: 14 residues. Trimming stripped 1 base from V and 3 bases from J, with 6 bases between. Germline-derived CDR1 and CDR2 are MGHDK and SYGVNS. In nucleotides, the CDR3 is TGTGCCAGCAGTGAATGGACGGACACCGGGGAGCTGTTTTTT. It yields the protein CASSEWTDTGELFF. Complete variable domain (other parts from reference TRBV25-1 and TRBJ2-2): EADIYQTPRYLVIGTGKKITLECSQTMGHDKMYWYQQDPGMELHLIHYSYGVNSTEKGDLSSESTVSRIRTEHFPLTLESARPSHTSQYLCASSEWTDTGELFFGEGSRLTVL.

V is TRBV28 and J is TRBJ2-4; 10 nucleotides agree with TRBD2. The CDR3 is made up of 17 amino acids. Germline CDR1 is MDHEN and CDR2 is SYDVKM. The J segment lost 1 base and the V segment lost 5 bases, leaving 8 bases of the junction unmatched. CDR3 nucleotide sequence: TGTGCCAGCAGTCCGTGGAGCGGGAGGGCGGCCAAAAACATTCAGTACTTC. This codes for CASSPWSGRAAKNIQYF.

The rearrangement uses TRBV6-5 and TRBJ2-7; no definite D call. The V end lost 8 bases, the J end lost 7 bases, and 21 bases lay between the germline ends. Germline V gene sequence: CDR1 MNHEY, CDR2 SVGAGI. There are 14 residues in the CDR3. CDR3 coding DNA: TGTGCCAGCTTTCCGGACGAGAAAGTGAGGGAGCAGTACTTC. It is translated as CASFPDEKVREQYF.

In nucleotides, the CDR3 is TGTGCCAGCTCACCACCCCAGCCCGTCGGGGGAGTTTCACCCCTCCACTTT. Amino acid sequence: CASSPPQPVGGVSPLHF. This chain uses TRBV18 with TRBJ1-6, with D possibly matching TRBD1 (5 bases). Trimming took off 0 bases at V and 9 bases at J, with 18 bases between the two ends. The CDR3 contains 17 residues. Germline V lookup: CDR1 KGHSH, CDR2 LQKENI.

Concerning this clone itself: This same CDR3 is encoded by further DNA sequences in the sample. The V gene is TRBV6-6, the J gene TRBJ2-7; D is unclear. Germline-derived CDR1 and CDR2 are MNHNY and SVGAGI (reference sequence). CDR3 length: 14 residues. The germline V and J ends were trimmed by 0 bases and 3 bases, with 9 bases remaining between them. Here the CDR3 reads CASSYSGQDYEQYF. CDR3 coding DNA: TGTGCCAGCAGTTACTCCGGGCAGGACTACGAGCAGTACTTC.

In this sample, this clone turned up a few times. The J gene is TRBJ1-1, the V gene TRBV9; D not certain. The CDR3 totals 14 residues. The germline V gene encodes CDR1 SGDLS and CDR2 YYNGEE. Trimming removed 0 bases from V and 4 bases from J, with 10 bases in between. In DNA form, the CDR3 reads TGTGCCAGCAGCGTAGACCCATTCGGCACTGAAGCTTTCTTT. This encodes CASSVDPFGTEAFF.

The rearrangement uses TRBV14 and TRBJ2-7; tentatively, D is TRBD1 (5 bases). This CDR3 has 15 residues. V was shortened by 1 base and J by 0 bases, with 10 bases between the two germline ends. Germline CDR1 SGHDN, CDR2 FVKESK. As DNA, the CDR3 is TGTGCCAGCAGCCAAGGACAGTCTAGCTCCTACGAGCAGTACTTC. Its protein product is CASSQGQSSSYEQYF. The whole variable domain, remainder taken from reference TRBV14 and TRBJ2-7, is EAGVTQFPSHSVIEKGQTVTLRCDPISGHDNLYWYRRVMGKEIKFLLHFVKESKQDESGMPNNRFLAERTGGTYSTLKVQPAELEDSGVYFCASSQGQSSSYEQYFGPGTRLTVT.

The CDR3 spells CASSFRFDQPQHF. DNA of the CDR3: TGTGCCAGCAGCTTTCGGTTCGATCAGCCCCAGCATTTT. The chain has TRBV7-2 and TRBJ1-5; D is uncertain. The CDR3 is 13 residues long. CDR1 and CDR2 from the germline V gene are SGHTA and FQGNSA. V lost 3 bases and J 5 bases, leaving 8 bases between the germline ends.